A selection of T cell receptor beta chains follows, all from one sample in a study of T cell changes during pregnancy in multiple sclerosis. Assay used: immunoSEQ multiplex PCR; TCRdb lists only in-frame clones, some missing. This repertoire shows about 20,000 clones, 80% to 90% found once; its top ten account for around 8%. Material: CD8+ T cells from peripheral blood mononuclear cells, obtained in the second trimester of pregnancy. These receptors were taken from a female donor in good health, enrolled as a control in a pregnancy study. Both conserved end residues are part of each CDR3. The order of the fields is J gene, clone size, V gene, D gene, CDR3 DNA, CDR3 protein. The D gene is left open where the match is weak. Only part of the rows carry a size: once, few, many, or a class if the clone is expanded.

j_call: TRBJ1-2; clone_size: -; v_call: TRBV5-4; d_call: -; cdr3_nt: TGTGCCAGCAGCGGGGGGGCAGGCTTCAACTATGGCTACACCTTC; cdr3_aa: CASSGGAGFNYGYTF
j_call: TRBJ2-1; clone_size: -; v_call: TRBV2; d_call: TRBD2; cdr3_nt: TGTGCCAGCAGTGAGGTGGTAGCGGGAGGTTGGAATGAGCAGTTCTTC; cdr3_aa: CASSEVVAGGWNEQFF
j_call: TRBJ1-1; clone_size: few; v_call: TRBV29-1; d_call: TRBD1; cdr3_nt: TGCAGCGTTCCGGGGACAGCGAACACTGAAGCTTTCTTT; cdr3_aa: CSVPGTANTEAFF
j_call: TRBJ2-5; clone_size: -; v_call: TRBV7-9; d_call: -; cdr3_nt: TGTGCCAGCAGCTTAAGTCACTACGAGGGAGAAGAGACCCAGTACTTC; cdr3_aa: CASSLSHYEGEETQYF
j_call: TRBJ2-7; clone_size: -; v_call: TRBV7-7; d_call: TRBD2; cdr3_nt: TGTGCTAGCAGCTTAGTACTAGCGGTGATCTCCTACGAGCAGTACTTC; cdr3_aa: CASSLVLAVISYEQYF
j_call: TRBJ1-1; clone_size: -; v_call: TRBV11-2; d_call: TRBD1; cdr3_nt: TGTGCCAGCAGCTTAAGCTATTGGGACAGCGTACTTAAGAACACTGAAGCTTTCTTT; cdr3_aa: CASSLSYWDSVLKNTEAFF
j_call: TRBJ2-2; clone_size: -; v_call: TRBV7-7; d_call: -; cdr3_nt: TGTGCTAGCAGCTTAAACGGGGGAAACACCGGGGAGCTGTTTTTT; cdr3_aa: CASSLNGGNTGELFF
j_call: TRBJ2-3; clone_size: -; v_call: TRBV28; d_call: TRBD2; cdr3_nt: TGTGCCAGCAGTTTATGGCTAGCGGGAGTCGTGGATACGCAGTATTTT; cdr3_aa: CASSLWLAGVVDTQYF
j_call: TRBJ2-2; clone_size: -; v_call: TRBV2; d_call: TRBD2; cdr3_nt: TGTGCCAGCAGTGAACCGCCTGGGGGGGGCACCGGGGAGCTGTTTTTT; cdr3_aa: CASSEPPGGGTGELFF
j_call: TRBJ2-7; clone_size: once; v_call: TRBV9; d_call: -; cdr3_nt: TGTGCCAGCAGCTCGCAGGGTTTCTACGAGCAGTACTTC; cdr3_aa: CASSSQGFYEQYF
j_call: TRBJ2-1; clone_size: few; v_call: TRBV7-9; d_call: TRBD2; cdr3_nt: TGTGCCAGCAGCTTAGAGACTAGCAACGATGAGCAGTTCTTC; cdr3_aa: CASSLETSNDEQFF
j_call: TRBJ2-3; clone_size: -; v_call: TRBV4-1; d_call: -; cdr3_nt: TGCGCCAGCAGCCCAGTGACGGGTGCGCAGTATTTT; cdr3_aa: CASSPVTGAQYF
j_call: TRBJ2-3; clone_size: -; v_call: TRBV5-6; d_call: -; cdr3_nt: TGTGCCAGCAGCCCCGGTGGCGGTCCAGATACGCAGTATTTT; cdr3_aa: CASSPGGGPDTQYF
j_call: TRBJ2-1; clone_size: -; v_call: TRBV4-1; d_call: TRBD2; cdr3_nt: TGCGCCAGCAGCCAAGACTCCTGGGGTAGCGGGAGCTCCCCTGGTGACAATGAGCAGTTCTTC; cdr3_aa: CASSQDSWGSGSSPGDNEQFF
j_call: TRBJ1-5; clone_size: -; v_call: TRBV12-5; d_call: TRBD1; cdr3_nt: TGTGCTAGTGGTCTGAAGGACAGGGGGCCCCAGCATTTT; cdr3_aa: CASGLKDRGPQHF
j_call: TRBJ2-1; clone_size: -; v_call: TRBV7-9; d_call: TRBD2; cdr3_nt: TGTGCCAGCAGCAACCAAGGACTAGCGGGAGGCGGTGAGCAGTTCTTC; cdr3_aa: CASSNQGLAGGGEQFF
j_call: TRBJ1-1; clone_size: few; v_call: TRBV14; d_call: -; cdr3_nt: TGTGCCAGCAGCCCGATGGGAGCATTGAACACTGAAGCTTTCTTT; cdr3_aa: CASSPMGALNTEAFF
j_call: TRBJ2-6; clone_size: -; v_call: TRBV2; d_call: -; cdr3_nt: TGTGCCAGCAGTGTGGACACCCACTCTGGGGCCAACGTCCTGACTTTC; cdr3_aa: CASSVDTHSGANVLTF
j_call: TRBJ1-1; clone_size: once; v_call: TRBV6-6; d_call: -; cdr3_nt: TGTGCCAGCGACCCGGGGGGCACTGAAGCTTTCTTT; cdr3_aa: CASDPGGTEAFF
j_call: TRBJ2-5; clone_size: once; v_call: TRBV4-1; d_call: -; cdr3_nt: TGCGCCAGCAGCCAAGAAGACCTAGTCGGGGTGACCCAGTACTTC; cdr3_aa: CASSQEDLVGVTQYF
j_call: TRBJ1-1; clone_size: -; v_call: TRBV6-5; d_call: -; cdr3_nt: TGTGGCAGCAATACGATGGGGGCAGGGTACACTGAAGCTTTCTTT; cdr3_aa: CGSNTMGAGYTEAFF
j_call: TRBJ1-5; clone_size: -; v_call: TRBV28; d_call: -; cdr3_nt: TGTGCCAGCAGTTCAGACAGTTTCAATCAGCCCCAGCATTTT; cdr3_aa: CASSSDSFNQPQHF
j_call: TRBJ1-5; clone_size: -; v_call: TRBV28; d_call: TRBD1; cdr3_nt: TGTGCCAGCAGGCCAACGACAGGGGGCGGACAGCCCCAGCATTTT; cdr3_aa: CASRPTTGGGQPQHF
j_call: TRBJ1-1; clone_size: -; v_call: TRBV11-3; d_call: TRBD1; cdr3_nt: TGTGCCAGCAGCCAGAGTAAAATGAAGGACAGGAGGGGAATGAACACTGAAGCTTTCTTT; cdr3_aa: CASSQSKMKDRRGMNTEAFF
j_call: TRBJ2-7; clone_size: -; v_call: TRBV7-2; d_call: TRBD2; cdr3_nt: TGTGCCAGCAGCTTCGGGCTAGCGGGTGCATTAACCTACGAGCAGTACTTC; cdr3_aa: CASSFGLAGALTYEQYF
j_call: TRBJ1-3; clone_size: -; v_call: TRBV9; d_call: -; cdr3_nt: TGTGCCAGCAGCGTAGGCACGAGCTCTGGAAACACCATATATTTT; cdr3_aa: CASSVGTSSGNTIYF
j_call: TRBJ1-2; clone_size: once; v_call: TRBV6-4; d_call: -; cdr3_nt: TGTGCCAGCAGTGACTCGGCGGGGGAAGTCTATGGCTACACCTTC; cdr3_aa: CASSDSAGEVYGYTF
j_call: TRBJ2-1; clone_size: -; v_call: TRBV14; d_call: -; cdr3_nt: TGTGCCAGCAGCCCGACGGGCAATGAGCAGTTCTTC; cdr3_aa: CASSPTGNEQFF
j_call: TRBJ2-7; clone_size: -; v_call: TRBV6-1; d_call: -; cdr3_nt: TGTGCCAGCAGGGACTGGGTCTCCCTCTACGAGCAGTACTTC; cdr3_aa: CASRDWVSLYEQYF
j_call: TRBJ1-2; clone_size: -; v_call: TRBV27; d_call: -; cdr3_nt: TGTGCCAGCGGTCCGGACAGAGGCTACACCTTC; cdr3_aa: CASGPDRGYTF
j_call: TRBJ2-3; clone_size: medium-sized; v_call: TRBV4-1; d_call: -; cdr3_nt: TGCGCCAGCAGCCAAGAGGCTAGCGTCAACACAGATACGCAGTATTTT; cdr3_aa: CASSQEASVNTDTQYF
j_call: TRBJ2-3; clone_size: -; v_call: TRBV5-5; d_call: TRBD1; cdr3_nt: TGTGCCAGCAGCTTGGGGGAGGACAGGGGTGCAGATACGCAGTATTTT; cdr3_aa: CASSLGEDRGADTQYF
j_call: TRBJ2-7; clone_size: -; v_call: TRBV27; d_call: -; cdr3_nt: TGTGCCAGCAGTGTCAGGGGTTATGGCGAGCAGTACTTC; cdr3_aa: CASSVRGYGEQYF
j_call: TRBJ1-5; clone_size: -; v_call: TRBV19; d_call: -; cdr3_nt: TGTGCCAGTAGTGCTACCCCCGGGGGGATGGGGCAGCCCCAGCATTTT; cdr3_aa: CASSATPGGMGQPQHF
j_call: TRBJ1-1; clone_size: -; v_call: TRBV19; d_call: -; cdr3_nt: TGTGCCAGTATTCAGAGGGTCTACCCTCCCGACACTGAAGCTTTCTTT; cdr3_aa: CASIQRVYPPDTEAFF
j_call: TRBJ2-7; clone_size: once; v_call: TRBV27; d_call: TRBD1; cdr3_nt: TGTGCCAGCAAGAAAACAGGGGGCGGAGGGGAGCAGTACTTC; cdr3_aa: CASKKTGGGGEQYF
j_call: TRBJ1-2; clone_size: -; v_call: TRBV29-1; d_call: -; cdr3_nt: TGCAGCGTTTATACAGGGTACGGCTACACCTTC; cdr3_aa: CSVYTGYGYTF
j_call: TRBJ2-1; clone_size: -; v_call: TRBV11-1; d_call: TRBD2; cdr3_nt: TGTGCCAGCAGCCCCTTCGTCGGTAGCGGGGGGGCAGATGAGCAGTTCTTC; cdr3_aa: CASSPFVGSGGADEQFF
j_call: TRBJ1-6; clone_size: once; v_call: TRBV19; d_call: -; cdr3_nt: TGTGCCAGTAGTCTTACAGACAATTCACCCCTCCACTTT; cdr3_aa: CASSLTDNSPLHF
j_call: TRBJ2-7; clone_size: -; v_call: TRBV2; d_call: TRBD2; cdr3_nt: TGTGCCAGCGAAGGGACTAGCGGTACCTACGAGCAGTACTTC; cdr3_aa: CASEGTSGTYEQYF
j_call: TRBJ2-7; clone_size: once; v_call: TRBV23-1; d_call: TRBD1; cdr3_nt: TGCGCCAGCAGTCATGAAACAGGGGGCCTCTACGAGCAGTACTTC; cdr3_aa: CASSHETGGLYEQYF
j_call: TRBJ2-7; clone_size: -; v_call: TRBV11-2; d_call: -; cdr3_nt: TGTGCCAGCAGCTTTGTACGACAGAAGATCTACGAGCAGTACTTC; cdr3_aa: CASSFVRQKIYEQYF
j_call: TRBJ1-1; clone_size: -; v_call: TRBV19; d_call: -; cdr3_nt: TGTGCCAGTAGTATCCAGGGGATGAACACTGAAGCTTTCTTT; cdr3_aa: CASSIQGMNTEAFF
j_call: TRBJ2-1; clone_size: -; v_call: TRBV9; d_call: TRBD2; cdr3_nt: TGTGCCAGCAGCGCCCTCGGGCGGGAGATCACTGAGCAGTTCTTC; cdr3_aa: CASSALGREITEQFF
j_call: TRBJ2-2; clone_size: -; v_call: TRBV29-1; d_call: -; cdr3_nt: TGCAGCGTTGTAACGGACAGGAACACCGGGGAGCTGTTTTTT; cdr3_aa: CSVVTDRNTGELFF
j_call: TRBJ1-1; clone_size: -; v_call: TRBV30; d_call: TRBD1; cdr3_nt: TGTGCCTGGAGCGCCACAGGGGGCTCTGAAGCTTTCTTT; cdr3_aa: CAWSATGGSEAFF
j_call: TRBJ1-1; clone_size: -; v_call: TRBV13; d_call: -; cdr3_nt: TGTGCCAGCAGCTTACGGGGGGGAAGCACTGAAGCTTTCTTT; cdr3_aa: CASSLRGGSTEAFF
j_call: TRBJ1-5; clone_size: -; v_call: TRBV18; d_call: -; cdr3_nt: TGTGCCAGCTCACTTAATCCTCAGGGGTCCCATCAGCCCCAGCATTTT; cdr3_aa: CASSLNPQGSHQPQHF
j_call: TRBJ2-2; clone_size: -; v_call: TRBV5-1; d_call: -; cdr3_nt: TGCGCCAGCAGCTTTATATTGTACACCGGGGAGCTGTTTTTT; cdr3_aa: CASSFILYTGELFF
j_call: TRBJ1-5; clone_size: -; v_call: TRBV28; d_call: -; cdr3_nt: TGTGCCAGCAGTTTTTTGGCCCACGGGCAGCCCCAGCATTTT; cdr3_aa: CASSFLAHGQPQHF
j_call: TRBJ2-3; clone_size: few; v_call: TRBV27; d_call: TRBD2; cdr3_nt: TGTGCCAGCTCAATCGGCGGGAGGGCCGCAGATACGCAGTATTTT; cdr3_aa: CASSIGGRAADTQYF
j_call: TRBJ2-1; clone_size: -; v_call: TRBV27; d_call: TRBD2; cdr3_nt: TGTGCCAGCAGTATTCTAGCGGGGGGCAATGAGCAGTTCTTC; cdr3_aa: CASSILAGGNEQFF
j_call: TRBJ1-2; clone_size: -; v_call: TRBV6-1; d_call: TRBD1; cdr3_nt: TGTGCCGGGCAGACAGGGGATCAAGATGGCTACACCTTC; cdr3_aa: CAGQTGDQDGYTF
j_call: TRBJ2-7; clone_size: -; v_call: TRBV6-1; d_call: TRBD2; cdr3_nt: TGTGCCAGCGTCGGACTAGCGGGATTCGAGCAGTACTTC; cdr3_aa: CASVGLAGFEQYF
j_call: TRBJ2-7; clone_size: -; v_call: TRBV28; d_call: -; cdr3_nt: TGTGCCAGCGTCCCGGACACGATGGAATACGAGCAGTACTTC; cdr3_aa: CASVPDTMEYEQYF
j_call: TRBJ1-2; clone_size: -; v_call: TRBV19; d_call: TRBD1; cdr3_nt: TGTGCCAGTAGTAGGGGGACCGGGACAGGGGTGGATGGCTACACCTTC; cdr3_aa: CASSRGTGTGVDGYTF
j_call: TRBJ2-1; clone_size: -; v_call: TRBV4-1; d_call: -; cdr3_nt: TGCGCCAGCAGCCAAGATTTTGCTAGCAACAATGAGCAGTTCTTC; cdr3_aa: CASSQDFASNNEQFF
j_call: TRBJ1-5; clone_size: -; v_call: TRBV4-1; d_call: TRBD1; cdr3_nt: TGCGCCAGCAGCCAAGATGACAGGGTTCAGCCCCAGCATTTT; cdr3_aa: CASSQDDRVQPQHF
j_call: TRBJ1-6; clone_size: -; v_call: TRBV14; d_call: -; cdr3_nt: TGTGCCAGCAGCCTTGCGGGGCGCTCACCCCTCCACTTT; cdr3_aa: CASSLAGRSPLHF
j_call: TRBJ2-3; clone_size: -; v_call: TRBV7-9; d_call: TRBD1; cdr3_nt: TGTGCCAGCAGCCCGTGGGACAGTTCTAGCACAGATACGCAGTATTTT; cdr3_aa: CASSPWDSSSTDTQYF